Below, 25 T cell receptor beta chains from the same sample are listed, as sequenced in a study of beta chain features in type 1 diabetes. Since all of the isolated RNA was reverse transcribed, expressed TCRB transcripts were what got sequenced. Generated by immunoSEQ multiplex PCR, the TCRdb table keeps only in-frame clones and is missing some. The profile shows under 90,000 clones, roughly 30% of them singletons. Sequences were obtained from stem cell memory CD4+ T cells from blood. These receptors all stem from a woman between 18 and 30 years old in good health.

This chain joins TRBV7-2 and TRBJ2-3; 8 bases are a match to TRBD1. The J segment lost 0 bases and the V segment lost 4 bases, leaving 3 bases of the junction unmatched. CDR3 length equals 15 residues. Germline values: CDR1 SGHTA, CDR2 FQGNSA. CDR3 region: CASSYRTGSTDTQYF. DNA of the CDR3: TGTGCCAGCAGCTATCGGACAGGGAGCACAGATACGCAGTATTTT.

This clone was found once. The chain has TRBV18 and TRBJ1-5, with D unclear. The length of the CDR3 is 13 residues. Germline lookup yields CDR1 KGHSH and CDR2 LQKENI. Trimming took off 3 bases at V and 7 bases at J, with 10 bases between the two ends. The CDR3 reads CASSPMAVQPQHF. The CDR3 DNA reads as TGTGCCAGCTCACCTATGGCAGTCCAGCCCCAGCATTTT.

This clone was recorded a few times. The rearrangement uses TRBV2 and TRBJ2-3; the D is unclear. The CDR3 loop spans 13 amino acids. Trimming shortened V by 5 bases and J by 5 bases, and 11 bases separated the two germline ends. Germline V lookup: CDR1 SNHLY, CDR2 FYNNEI. In DNA, the CDR3 is TGTGCCAGCAGTCAAAACGGCGGAGATACGCAGTATTTT. This gives the protein CASSQNGGDTQYF.

The chain is built from TRBV28 and TRBJ1-2, with D possibly matching TRBD1 (6 bases). The CDR3 is 16 residues long. V was cut by 6 bases and J by 5 bases, with 22 bases left in between. Germline CDR1 MDHEN, CDR2 SYDVKM. In DNA, the CDR3 is TGTGCCAGCAGCATAATAGCGGGGACACGAAGTTATGGCTACACCTTC. Translated, it gives CASSIIAGTRSYGYTF.

Turning to this clone: The same CDR3 is also encoded by other DNA sequences in this sample. The chain couples TRBV5-1 to TRBJ2-1; D may be TRBD1 (5 bases). The length of the CDR3 is 15 residues. Germline CDR1 reads SGHRS; CDR2 reads YFSETQ. The V and J ends lost 0 bases and 0 bases respectively, with 7 bases between them. In DNA, the CDR3 is TGCGCCAGCAGCTTGGGACAGAGCTCCTACAATGAGCAGTTCTTC. Translated, it gives CASSLGQSSYNEQFF.

This clone turned up a few times. The V call is TRBV11-2, the J call TRBJ2-3; D might be TRBD2 (5 bases). Between the trimmed V and J ends, which lost 1 base and 4 bases, there was a span of 12 bases. The CDR3 loop spans 15 amino acids. Per the germline V gene, CDR1 is SGHAT and CDR2 is FQNNGV. The CDR3: CASSLGATGSDTQYF. CDR3 nucleotides: TGTGCCAGCAGCTTAGGGGCTACGGGGTCAGATACGCAGTATTTT.

V is TRBV27 and J is TRBJ2-2; tentatively, D is TRBD1 (6 bases). The germline V gene has CDR1 MNHEY and CDR2 SMNVEV (reference sequence). This CDR3 has 16 residues. The V gene lost 4 bases and the J gene lost 6 bases, with 18 bases spanning the gap. The CDR3 protein is CASSSSLGWGPGELFF. CDR3 DNA: TGTGCCAGCAGTTCTTCCCTCGGGTGGGGGCCCGGGGAGCTGTTTTTT.

In its sample, this clone was seen a few times. This sequence joins TRBV2 and TRBJ2-3; 7 bases are a match to TRBD2. This CDR3 spans 13 amino acids. The V gene's germline CDR1 is SNHLY and CDR2 FYNNEI. The ends lost 4 bases at V and 15 bases at J; junction bases unmatched: 13. This CDR3 is CASSGEGRGVPYF. The CDR3 DNA is TGTGCCAGCAGTGGAGAGGGACGGGGGGTGCCATATTTT.

The chain couples TRBV9 to TRBJ2-3; D gene uncertain. Per the germline V gene, CDR1 is SGDLS and CDR2 is YYNGEE. The CDR3 contains 13 residues. Trimming stripped 4 bases from V and 4 bases from J, with 10 bases between. DNA of the CDR3: TGTGCCAGCAGCCCCCAAGCCCCAGATACGCAGTATTTT. It specifies CASSPQAPDTQYF.

The chain is built from TRBV9 and TRBJ1-4, with D tentatively TRBD1 (5 bases). Looked up from germline, CDR1 is SGDLS and CDR2 is YYNGEE. Trimming cost V 0 bases and J 8 bases, with 11 bases left between them. This CDR3 is 14 amino acids long. CDR3 residues: CASSVAGGEEKLFF. Written as DNA, the CDR3 is TGTGCCAGCAGCGTAGCGGGGGGTGAAGAAAAACTGTTTTTT.

The chain has TRBV9 and TRBJ1-2; 7 bases fit TRBD1. CDR1 is SGDLS, CDR2 YYNGEE, per germline. After removal of 1 base from V and 3 bases from J, the junction contained 3 bases not matched to a gene. The CDR3 is 14 residues long. The CDR3: CASSVIGTDYGYTF. The CDR3 region has the DNA TGTGCCAGCAGCGTAATCGGGACAGACTATGGCTACACCTTC.

This clone was picked up a small number of times. The rearrangement uses TRBV2 and TRBJ1-1; D is undetermined. This CDR3 is 14 amino acids long. In germline, CDR1 is SNHLY, CDR2 FYNNEI. V shed 1 base and J shed 1 base, with 7 bases lying between them. CDR3 residues: CASSEGYTNTEAFF. CDR3 nucleotide sequence: TGTGCCAGCAGTGAAGGGTACACGAACACTGAAGCTTTCTTT.

This rearrangement joins TRBV7-2 to TRBJ2-7, with D unresolved. CDR3 size: 15 residues. Trimming took off 3 bases at V and 3 bases at J, with 15 bases between the two ends. The germline CDR1 and CDR2 sequences are SGHTA and FQGNSA. CDR3 sequence: CASSFTISFNYEQYF. In nucleotides, the CDR3 is TGTGCCAGCAGCTTTACAATTTCATTTAACTACGAGCAGTACTTC.

This clone was found a few times. V gene TRBV30 combines with J gene TRBJ2-1; no definite D call. The ends were cut back, 0 bases at V and 7 bases at J, with 7 bases in the middle. The length of the CDR3 is 12 residues. Germline values: CDR1 GTSNPN, CDR2 SVGIG (reference sequence). CDR3: CAWSVHENEQFF. The CDR3 nucleotides read TGTGCCTGGAGTGTACATGAAAATGAGCAGTTCTTC. Combining the CDR3 with reference TRBV30 and TRBJ2-1 gives the whole variable domain SQTIHQWPATLVQPVGSPLSLECTVEGTSNPNLYWYRQAAGRGLQLLFYSVGIGQISSEVPQNLSASRPQDRQFILSSKKLLLSDSGFYLCAWSVHENEQFFGPGTRLTVL.

This chain joins TRBV6-1 and TRBJ1-1, with D perhaps TRBD1 (5 bases). CDR1 and CDR2 from the germline V gene are MNHNS and SASEGT. This CDR3 spans 14 amino acids. Trimming took 1 base from V and 2 from J, leaving 8 bases between them. The CDR3 DNA reads TGTGCCAGCAGTGAAGGGGGGACTAACACTGAAGCTTTCTTT. It encodes CASSEGGTNTEAFF.

This clone was picked up a small number of times. The rearrangement joins TRBV19 to TRBJ1-1; a weak D match, TRBD1 (5 bases). CDR3 length: 16 amino acids. Germline values: CDR1 LNHDA, CDR2 SQIVND (reference sequence). V dropped 8 bases and J dropped 1 base, with 20 bases sitting between them. CDR3 loop: CASSRPDRPSNTEAFF. The CDR3 DNA is TGTGCCAGTTCGAGGCCCGACAGACCCTCGAACACTGAAGCTTTCTTT.

This clone was seen more than once but under ten times. The chain combines TRBV6-5 with TRBJ1-3; no firm D call. The CDR3 is made up of 14 amino acids. The germline V gene encodes CDR1 MNHEY and CDR2 SVGAGI. V lost 8 bases to trimming and J lost 2 bases, with 13 bases between them. This CDR3 reads CASLPTVTGNTIYF. As DNA, the CDR3 is TGTGCCAGCCTACCAACGGTTACTGGAAACACCATATATTTT.

The chain recombines TRBV6-1 with TRBJ2-1, with D maybe TRBD2 (5 bases). The V gene lost 2 bases and the J gene lost 5 bases, with 13 bases spanning the gap. Germline values: CDR1 MNHNS, CDR2 SASEGT. This CDR3 has 15 residues. CDR3 region: CASSENGLVDNEQFF. The CDR3 DNA reads TGTGCCAGCAGTGAAAACGGACTGGTCGACAATGAGCAGTTCTTC.

The chain is built from TRBV4-3 and TRBJ1-2, with TRBD1 identical over 7 bases. This CDR3 spans 15 amino acids. From germline, CDR1 is LGHNA and CDR2 YSLEER. The ends lost 5 bases at V and 4 bases at J; junction bases unmatched: 10. DNA of the CDR3: TGCGCCAGCAGCTTCGACAGGGTTCTCCTCTATGGCTACACCTTC. This codes for CASSFDRVLLYGYTF.

Only a few counts were recorded for this clone. The chain has TRBV4-3 and TRBJ1-4; the D gene is possibly TRBD1 (5 bases). The CDR3 has 17 amino acids. Per the germline V gene, CDR1 is LGHNA and CDR2 is YSLEER. Trimming cost V 0 bases and J 7 bases, with 18 bases left between them. As DNA, the CDR3 is TGCGCCAGCAGCCAAGAGTACGCGCTCAGGGCGCGTGAAAAACTGTTTTTT. It yields the protein CASSQEYALRAREKLFF.

This clone has more than one count but fewer than ten. This chain joins TRBV5-1 and TRBJ2-7, with a weak D call TRBD2 (8 bases). In germline, CDR1 is SGHRS, CDR2 YFSETQ. The CDR3 runs 16 residues. V lost 6 bases, J lost 3 bases, and 22 bases lay in between. CDR3 sequence: CASTLQGVAGIYEQYF. The CDR3 DNA follows: TGCGCCAGCACCCTTCAGGGGGTAGCGGGAATCTACGAGCAGTACTTC.

The rearrangement links TRBV5-1 to TRBJ2-3, with TRBD1 as a possible D gene (6 bases). There are 15 residues in the CDR3. Trimming removed 4 bases from V and 3 bases from J, with 15 bases in between. CDR1 SGHRS and CDR2 YFSETQ come from the germline V gene. The CDR3 nucleotides read TGCGCCAGCAGCACACATTCCGACAGGACAGATACGCAGTATTTT. Encoded protein: CASSTHSDRTDTQYF. The entire variable domain, with the rest obtained from reference TRBV5-1 and TRBJ2-3, is as follows: KAGVTQTPRYLIKTRGQQVTLSCSPISGHRSVSWYQQTPGQGLQFLFEYFSETQRNKGNFPGRFSGRQFSNSRSEMNVSTLELGDSALYLCASSTHSDRTDTQYFGPGTRLTVL.

V and J are TRBV4-1 and TRBJ1-1; D might be TRBD1 (5 bases). V lost 0 bases and J 5 bases, leaving 13 bases between the germline ends. There are 15 residues in the CDR3. CDR1 and CDR2 from the germline V gene are MGHRA and YSYEKL. The CDR3 loop reads CASSQDRWEGTEAFF. Here the CDR3 DNA reads TGCGCCAGCAGCCAAGATCGCTGGGAGGGGACTGAAGCTTTCTTT.

The genes are TRBV11-2 and TRBJ2-1; 12 bases are shared with TRBD2. Germline V gene data show CDR1 as SGHAT and CDR2 as FQNNGV. With 1 base clipped from V and 7 bases from J, the junction kept 11 bases outside the gene matches. This CDR3 spans 18 amino acids. The CDR3 region is CASSLVPASGRASNEQFF. CDR3 sequence (DNA): TGTGCCAGCAGCTTAGTACCGGCTAGCGGGAGGGCCAGTAATGAGCAGTTCTTC.

This chain connects TRBV15 to TRBJ2-3, with 9 positions matching TRBD2. Germline CDR1 LNHNV, CDR2 YYDKDF (reference sequence). CDR3 length: 15 residues. The trim removed 3 bases at V and 6 bases at J, leaving 7 bases unmatched. This CDR3 is CATSRGLAGTDTQYF. The CDR3 DNA follows: TGTGCCACCAGCAGGGGTCTAGCGGGGACCGATACGCAGTATTTT.